Below, 10 T cell receptor beta chains from the same sample are listed, as sequenced in a study of T cell changes during pregnancy in multiple sclerosis. This table comes from immunoSEQ multiplex PCR, and its TCRdb copy is limited to in-frame clones, with some not included. Here the sample spans 60,000 to 90,000 clones, about 93% being singletons. This sample comprised peripheral blood, obtained after pregnancy. Receptors originate from a female donor in good health, enrolled as a control in a pregnancy study.

The rearrangement uses TRBV14 and TRBJ2-7; D gene unclear. Trimming removed 1 base from V and 4 bases from J, with 2 bases in between. This CDR3 has 11 amino acids. Germline lookup yields CDR1 SGHDN and CDR2 FVKESK. The DNA for the CDR3 is TGTGCCAGCAGCCAAGCGTACGAGCAGTACTTC. This translates into CASSQAYEQYF. Complete variable domain (other parts from reference TRBV14 and TRBJ2-7): EAGVTQFPSHSVIEKGQTVTLRCDPISGHDNLYWYRRVMGKEIKFLLHFVKESKQDESGMPNNRFLAERTGGTYSTLKVQPAELEDSGVYFCASSQAYEQYFGPGTRLTVT.

V and J are TRBV7-2 and TRBJ2-3; tentative D call: TRBD1 (5 bases). Germline CDR1 is SGHTA and CDR2 is FQGNSA. CDR3 length: 15 residues. Trimming removed 2 bases from V and 3 bases from J, with 12 bases in between. The CDR3 nucleotides read TGTGCCAGCAGCTTAAACGGACAAGGTACAGATACGCAGTATTTT. This translates into CASSLNGQGTDTQYF.

V is TRBV9 and J is TRBJ2-1; TRBD2 is a possible D gene (6 bases). V lost 0 bases and J 3 bases, leaving 10 bases between the germline ends. The germline V gene encodes CDR1 SGDLS and CDR2 YYNGEE. This CDR3 is built from 15 residues. The CDR3 spells CASSVDGGIYNEQFF. The CDR3 DNA reads TGTGCCAGCAGCGTAGATGGCGGGATCTACAATGAGCAGTTCTTC. The variable domain in full, with the rest retrieved from reference TRBV9 and TRBJ2-1, is DSGVTQTPKHLITATGQRVTLRCSPRSGDLSVYWYQQSLDQGLQFLIQYYNGEERAKGNILERFSAQQFPDLHSELNLSSLELGDSALYFCASSVDGGIYNEQFFGPGTRLTVL.

This chain links TRBV30 with TRBJ2-3, with TRBD2 as a possible D gene (6 bases). The V and J ends lost 3 bases and 5 bases respectively, with 12 bases between them. CDR1 GTSNPN and CDR2 SVGIG come from the germline V gene (reference sequence). This CDR3 has 13 residues. The CDR3: CAWRGTGRDTQYF. The CDR3 DNA follows: TGTGCCTGGAGGGGGACTGGCCGAGATACGCAGTATTTT.

The genes are TRBV10-3 and TRBJ1-5; D might be TRBD1 (5 bases). Trimming took off 4 bases at V and 5 bases at J, with 9 bases between the two ends. Germline CDR1 is ENHRY and CDR2 is SYGVKD. This CDR3 spans 13 amino acids. This chain's CDR3 is CAISVTTDQPQHF. CDR3 coding DNA: TGTGCCATCAGTGTAACGACAGATCAGCCCCAGCATTTT.

The chain links TRBV6-5 to TRBJ2-3; D might be TRBD1 (6 bases). Germline CDR1 MNHEY, CDR2 SVGAGI. The CDR3 runs 16 residues. Between the trimmed V and J ends, which lost 0 bases and 2 bases, there was a span of 12 bases. CDR3 loop: CASSYSGAGDTDTQYF. The DNA of the CDR3 is TGTGCCAGCAGTTACTCGGGGGCCGGGGACACAGATACGCAGTATTTT.

This rearrangement joins TRBV18 to TRBJ2-7; TRBD1 matches at 10 bases. CDR1 KGHSH and CDR2 LQKENI come from the germline V gene. Unmatched junction bases numbered 6, after V lost 2 bases and J lost 5 bases. CDR3 length: 15 amino acids. The CDR3 sequence: CASSPRTGGVNEQYF. Written as DNA, the CDR3 is TGTGCCAGCTCACCAAGGACAGGGGGTGTGAACGAGCAGTACTTC.

The gene calls are TRBV28 and TRBJ2-5; D possibly corresponds to TRBD2 (5 bases). Germline values: CDR1 MDHEN, CDR2 SYDVKM. The CDR3 covers 15 residues. Trimming pared 6 bases from V and 1 base from J, leaving 15 bases between. In DNA form, the CDR3 reads TGTGCCAGCAGCTACTACAAAGGGAGCCAAGAGACCCAGTACTTC. Translation: CASSYYKGSQETQYF.

This clone was seen just once. The CDR3 region has the DNA TGTGCCAGCAGCCCAGCGGGATACTACACCGGGGAGCTGTTTTTT. This codes for CASSPAGYYTGELFF. This rearrangement joins TRBV5-8 to TRBJ2-2; 7 positions agree with TRBD2. This CDR3 contains 15 residues. Looked up from germline, CDR1 is SGHTS and CDR2 is YDEGEE. V was clipped by 4 bases and J by 3 bases; unmatched bases: 6.

The rearrangement uses TRBV2 and TRBJ2-7; D is uncertain. This CDR3 spans 12 amino acids. V dropped 6 bases and J dropped 1 base, with 7 bases sitting between them. Germline CDR1 reads SNHLY; CDR2 reads FYNNEI. This CDR3 reads CASRTVSYEQYF. The DNA of the CDR3 is TGTGCCAGCAGAACGGTGTCCTACGAGCAGTACTTC.